What follows describes a single TCR beta chain. Of the isolated RNA, all was reverse transcribed, and so the sequenced material was expressed TCRB transcripts. The table came from immunoSEQ multiplex PCR; TCRdb's copy has only in-frame clones and leaves some out. The sample has under 90,000 clones, roughly 30% seen once. The entry originates in a study of beta chain features in type 1 diabetes. Sequencing used stem cell memory CD4+ T cells from blood. The sequence was obtained from a woman aged 18-29 years in good health.

DNA of the CDR3: TGTGCCAGCAGCTTAAGACTAGCGGGGGCCCCTTACAATGAGCAGTTCTTC. Encoded protein: CASSLRLAGAPYNEQFF. V gene TRBV7-3 combines with J gene TRBJ2-1; 12 bases align to TRBD2. Germline CDR1 and CDR2: SGHTA and FQGTGA. The CDR3 length is 17 residues. Unmatched junction bases numbered 5, after V lost 1 base and J lost 4 bases.